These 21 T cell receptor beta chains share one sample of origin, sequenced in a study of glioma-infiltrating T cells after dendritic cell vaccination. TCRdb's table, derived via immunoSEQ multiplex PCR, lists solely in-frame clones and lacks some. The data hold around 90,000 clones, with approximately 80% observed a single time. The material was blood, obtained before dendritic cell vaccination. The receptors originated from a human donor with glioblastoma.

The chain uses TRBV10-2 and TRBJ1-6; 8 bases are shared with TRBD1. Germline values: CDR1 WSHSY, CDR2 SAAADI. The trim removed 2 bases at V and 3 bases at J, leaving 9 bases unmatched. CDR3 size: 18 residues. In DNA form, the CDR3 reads TGCGCCAGCAGTGAGCCCGCGACAGGGGCCCTCTATAATTCACCCCTCCACTTT. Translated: CASSEPATGALYNSPLHF.

CDR3 in DNA: TGTGCCAGCAGTTTCGGGAGGGCCAACTACAATGAGCAGTTCTTC. This codes for CASSFGRANYNEQFF. This chain links TRBV6-6 with TRBJ2-1; 8 bases align to TRBD2. This CDR3 spans 15 amino acids. V dropped 4 bases and J dropped 3; count of bases not matched to a gene: 5. Looked up from germline, CDR1 is MNHNY and CDR2 is SVGAGI (reference sequence).

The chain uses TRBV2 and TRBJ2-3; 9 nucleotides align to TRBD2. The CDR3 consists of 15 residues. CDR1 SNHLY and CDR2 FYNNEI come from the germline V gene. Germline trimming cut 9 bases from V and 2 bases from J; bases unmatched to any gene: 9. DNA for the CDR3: TGTGCCAGTGGCTTGGGACTAGCCTCCACAGATACGCAGTATTTT. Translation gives CASGLGLASTDTQYF.

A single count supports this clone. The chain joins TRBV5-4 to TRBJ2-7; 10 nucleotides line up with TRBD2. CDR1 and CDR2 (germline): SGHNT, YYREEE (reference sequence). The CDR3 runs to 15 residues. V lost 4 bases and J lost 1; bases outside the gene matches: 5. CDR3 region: CASSPGLAVSYEQYF. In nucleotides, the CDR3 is TGTGCCAGCAGCCCTGGACTAGCGGTGTCCTACGAGCAGTACTTC.

Here the CDR3 DNA reads TGTGCCAGCAGCGTAAATGTAAGGGGATCTGGAAACACCATATATTTT. It yields the protein CASSVNVRGSGNTIYF. The chain recombines TRBV9 with TRBJ1-3, with D maybe TRBD1 (5 bases). V gave up 1 base and J gave up 1 base, with 12 bases separating them. CDR1 and CDR2 from the germline V gene are SGDLS and YYNGEE. This CDR3 has 16 residues.

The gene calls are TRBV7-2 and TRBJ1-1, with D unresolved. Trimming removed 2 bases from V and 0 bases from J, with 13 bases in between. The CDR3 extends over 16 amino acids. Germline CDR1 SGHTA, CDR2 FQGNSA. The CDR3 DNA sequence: TGTGCCAGCAGCTTATGGTCGACACGGATGAACACTGAAGCTTTCTTT. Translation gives CASSLWSTRMNTEAFF. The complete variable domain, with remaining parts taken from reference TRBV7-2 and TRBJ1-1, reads GAGVSQSPSNKVTEKGKDVELRCDPISGHTALYWYRQSLGQGLEFLIYFQGNSAPDKSGLPSDRFSAERTGGSVSTLTIQRTQQEDSAVYLCASSLWSTRMNTEAFFGQGTRLTVV.

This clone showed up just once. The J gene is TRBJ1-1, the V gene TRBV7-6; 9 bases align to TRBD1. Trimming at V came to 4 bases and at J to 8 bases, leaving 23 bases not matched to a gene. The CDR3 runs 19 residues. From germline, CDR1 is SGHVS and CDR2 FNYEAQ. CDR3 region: CASSSGQGLWEARISEAFF. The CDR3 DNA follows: TGTGCCAGCAGCTCCGGACAGGGGCTGTGGGAGGCCCGGATAAGCGAAGCTTTCTTT.

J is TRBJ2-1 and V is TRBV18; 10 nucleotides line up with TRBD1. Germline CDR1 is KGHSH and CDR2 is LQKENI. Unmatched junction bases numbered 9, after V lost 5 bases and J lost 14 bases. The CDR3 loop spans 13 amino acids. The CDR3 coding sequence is TGTGCCAGCTCAAGACAGGGGGCGAGTTTGGAGTTCTTC. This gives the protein CASSRQGASLEFF.

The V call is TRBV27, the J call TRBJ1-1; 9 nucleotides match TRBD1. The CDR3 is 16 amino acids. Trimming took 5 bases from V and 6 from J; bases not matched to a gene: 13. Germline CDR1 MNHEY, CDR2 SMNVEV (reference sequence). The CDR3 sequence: CASSPWGRGDRAEAFF. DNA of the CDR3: TGTGCCAGCAGTCCCTGGGGGCGAGGGGACAGGGCTGAAGCTTTCTTT.

CDR3 loop: CASSPQGQGNYGYTF. The CDR3 bases are TGTGCCAGCTCACCGCAAGGACAGGGGAACTATGGCTACACCTTC. This chain connects TRBV18 to TRBJ1-2; the match to TRBD1 covers 9 bases. Looked up from germline, CDR1 is KGHSH and CDR2 is LQKENI. The CDR3 sequence is 15 residues long. The junction had 4 bases not matched to a gene; V was cut back by 3 bases and J by 2 bases.

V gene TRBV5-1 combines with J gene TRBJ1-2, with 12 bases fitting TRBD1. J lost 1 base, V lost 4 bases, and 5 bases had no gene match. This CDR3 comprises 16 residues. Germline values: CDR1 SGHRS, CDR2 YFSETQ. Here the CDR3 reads CASSGRDRGLNYGYTF. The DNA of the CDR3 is TGCGCCAGCAGCGGAAGGGACAGGGGGCTTAACTATGGCTACACCTTC.

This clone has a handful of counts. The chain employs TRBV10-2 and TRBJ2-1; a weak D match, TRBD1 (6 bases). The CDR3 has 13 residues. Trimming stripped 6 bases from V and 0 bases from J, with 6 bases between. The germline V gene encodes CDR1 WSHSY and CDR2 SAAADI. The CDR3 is CASRDSSYNEQFF. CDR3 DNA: TGCGCCAGCAGGGACAGCTCCTACAATGAGCAGTTCTTC.

As DNA, the CDR3 is TGTGCCAGCAGTCTGCTAGCGGGAGGGGGCGAGCAGTACTTC. It is translated as CASSLLAGGGEQYF. This chain uses TRBV28 with TRBJ2-7; 12 nucleotides align to TRBD2. Germline V CDR1 and CDR2: MDHEN, SYDVKM. The CDR3 is 14 residues long. V was clipped by 5 bases and J by 6 bases; unmatched bases: 5.

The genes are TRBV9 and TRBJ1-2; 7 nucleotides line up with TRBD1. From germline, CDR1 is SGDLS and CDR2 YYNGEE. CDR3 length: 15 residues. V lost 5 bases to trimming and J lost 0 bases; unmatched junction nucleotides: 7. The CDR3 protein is CASRDLTGTNYGYTF. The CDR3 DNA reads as TGTGCCAGCAGAGACTTGACAGGGACTAACTATGGCTACACCTTC.

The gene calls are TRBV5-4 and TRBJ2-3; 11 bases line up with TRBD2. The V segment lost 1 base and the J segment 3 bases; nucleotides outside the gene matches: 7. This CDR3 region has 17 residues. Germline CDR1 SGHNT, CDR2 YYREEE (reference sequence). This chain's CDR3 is CASSLLAGGGLTDTQYF. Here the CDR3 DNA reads TGTGCCAGCAGCTTGCTAGCGGGAGGAGGGTTGACAGATACGCAGTATTTT.

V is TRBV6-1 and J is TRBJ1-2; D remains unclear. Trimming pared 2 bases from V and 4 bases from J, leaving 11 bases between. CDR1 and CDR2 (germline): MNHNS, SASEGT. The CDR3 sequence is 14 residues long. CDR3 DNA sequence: TGTGCCAGCAGTGAAATAAGTCGGTCCTATGGCTACACCTTC. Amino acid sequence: CASSEISRSYGYTF.

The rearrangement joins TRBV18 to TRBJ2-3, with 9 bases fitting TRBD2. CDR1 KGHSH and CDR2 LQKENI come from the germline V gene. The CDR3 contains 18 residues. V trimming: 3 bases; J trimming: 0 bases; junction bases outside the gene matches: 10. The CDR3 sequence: CASSPRASGAFSTDTQYF. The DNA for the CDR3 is TGTGCCAGCTCACCGAGGGCTAGCGGGGCCTTCAGCACAGATACGCAGTATTTT.

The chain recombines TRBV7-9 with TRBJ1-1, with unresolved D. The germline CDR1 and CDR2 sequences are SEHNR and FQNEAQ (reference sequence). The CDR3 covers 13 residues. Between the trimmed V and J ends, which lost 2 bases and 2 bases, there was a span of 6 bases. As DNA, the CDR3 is TGTGCCAGCAGCTTACGAGGTAACACTGAAGCTTTCTTT. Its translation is CASSLRGNTEAFF.

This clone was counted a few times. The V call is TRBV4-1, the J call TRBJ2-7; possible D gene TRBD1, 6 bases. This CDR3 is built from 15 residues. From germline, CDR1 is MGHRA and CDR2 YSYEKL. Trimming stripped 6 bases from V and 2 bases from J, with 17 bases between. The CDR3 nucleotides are TGCGCCAGCAGTCCTAGATCCGGGACACCCTACGAGCAGTACTTC. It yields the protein CASSPRSGTPYEQYF.

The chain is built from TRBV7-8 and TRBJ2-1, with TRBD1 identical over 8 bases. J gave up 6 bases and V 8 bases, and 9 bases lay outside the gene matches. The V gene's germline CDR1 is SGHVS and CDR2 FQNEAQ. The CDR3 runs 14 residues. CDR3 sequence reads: CASPGPTGGNEQFF. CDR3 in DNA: TGTGCCAGCCCCGGGCCCACAGGGGGCAATGAGCAGTTCTTC.

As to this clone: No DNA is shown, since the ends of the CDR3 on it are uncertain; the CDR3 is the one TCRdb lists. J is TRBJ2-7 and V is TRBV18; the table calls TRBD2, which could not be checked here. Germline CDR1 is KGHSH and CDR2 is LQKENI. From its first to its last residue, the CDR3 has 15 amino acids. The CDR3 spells CASCAWSGNIYEQYF.